This T cell receptor (beta chain) was captured in a study of blood T cell repertoires in COVID-19 (dated by TCRdb to 2019 to 2021). With regard to the full study: Samples covering the acute and convalescent phases of COVID-19 were provided by collaborators in the United States, Italy and Spain. A freely available public database, intended as a resource for researchers studying the immune response to SARS-CoV-2, is where the repertoires were released. HLA class I and class II types, where available, came from metadata supplied by the sample provider rather than from assay-based typing. The samples were drawn from the first 160 participants of the ongoing ImmuneRACE study and from more than 1,000 subjects provided by 6 global collaborators. The sample metadata nearly always contained a de-identified subject ID, COVID-19 status, age in years and sex. Subjects who had been exposed to COVID-19, were actively infected with it, or had recovered from it provided the deeply sampled blood TCRbeta repertoires that made up the dataset. The prospective study material was composed of cDNA or gDNA derived from T cells, B-cell-depleted T cells, or PBMCs.

Note on this clone: Its antigen is not yet known. Within one base of it there is no much larger clone, and no base qualities were kept.

Broader findings and caveats from the paper: Clinical and demographic metadata were provided uncurated, with the amount varying by source and participant.

TCRbeta CDR3 regions were amplified from genomic DNA by means of the immunoSEQ Assay, a bias-controlled multiplex PCR. On the study's bioinformatics: Within the assay, amplification of reference gene primers was used to estimate how many nucleated cells each sample contained. To quantify the absolute abundance of each unique TCRbeta CDR3 rearrangement, sequence reads were collapsed and filtered. For each sample, productive Simpson clonality was calculated by taking the square root of Simpson's diversity index across productive rearrangements. Here the immuneACCESS table is served through TCRdb, limited to in-frame sequences with V and J called. Missing clones are a known gap in these copies; in checked studies unresolved V genes cover under half, and the rest lacks a known reason. V and J calls plus clone size are reproduced from that table; the DNA served to infer D and trimming. This sample has some 130,000 clones in its table, and roughly 91% of those were observed once. The top ten clones comprise roughly 3.9% of the sample.

The junction shows trimming of 7 bases on V and 2 bases on J, plus 13 bases between the germline ends. CDR1 MGHDK and CDR2 SYGVNS were looked up in the germline V gene. From cysteine to phenylalanine, the CDR3 is 14 amino acids long. Solely the CDR3 DNA is kept, with 42 bases framed from the first base. At one collaborating source in Seattle, patients were enrolled during active infection and were followed longitudinally through the course of disease. Collaborating institutions collected whole blood in K2EDTA tubes following their own protocols. For TCRbeta analysis, collaborators shipped samples as frozen whole blood, isolated PBMCs, or DNA extracted from either of those sample types.

Sequencing was done on a sample of peripheral blood. The receptor comes from a man in his fifties or sixties with COVID-19, enrolled during active disease. The receptor chain draws on TRBV25-1 and TRBJ2-3; the D region possibly corresponds to TRBD1 (5 bases align). The CDR3 here reads CASTPDSPTDTQYF. The sequenced DNA is TGTGCCAGCACCCCCGACAGTCCCACAGATACGCAGTATTTT. Joined to the reference TRBV25-1 and TRBJ2-3 proteins, this CDR3 gives the full variable domain: EADIYQTPRYLVIGTGKKITLECSQTMGHDKMYWYQQDPGMELHLIHYSYGVNSTEKGDLSSESTVSRIRTEHFPLTLESARPSHTSQYLCASTPDSPTDTQYFGPGTRLTVL.